Presented here are 18 T cell receptor beta chains from one specimen sequenced in a study of T cells expressing NK-cell markers (dated by TCRdb to the early 2020s). The library came from 5' RACE. This sample was sequenced with an Illumina HiSeq 2000. TCRdb reanalyzed the reads, keeping one entry per CDR3 protein sequence and omitting DNA. This sample's table carries several thousand distinct CDR3 sequences. The ten largest clones add up to about 60% of the sample. Material for sequencing was blood T cells: a sorted CD56 or NKG2C T cell subset, CD4+ or CD8+ T cells, or bulk PBMC T cells (not recorded which). These receptors all stem from a man aged 18 to 30 in good health. Donor details come from another sample of the same person, matched by shared clones.

The rearrangement links TRBV12-3 or TRBV12-4 to TRBJ2-1; TCRdb outputs TRBD1, but without DNA this stays unchecked. The length of the CDR3 is 15 residues. The CDR3 reads CASSRVGQGYNEQFF.

The CDR3 sequence is CASSLALGGSETQYF. The chain employs TRBV5-5 and TRBJ2-5; no DNA is available, so the TRBD1 call from TCRdb remains unchecked. Germline lookup yields CDR1 SGHKS and CDR2 YYEKEE (reference sequence). The CDR3 is 15 amino acids.

The rearrangement links TRBV20-1 to TRBJ2-5; with no DNA, the TCRdb D assignment of TRBD2 cannot be verified. Per germline, CDR1 DFQATT and CDR2 SNEGSKA (reference sequence). CDR3 length: 16 amino acids. The CDR3 region is CSATTSGRAGLKTQYF.

The rearrangement links TRBV6-4 to TRBJ2-6; the D gene TCRdb calls, TRBD1, cannot be checked with no DNA. The CDR3 consists of 16 residues. Germline loops: CDR1 MRHNA, CDR2 SNTAGT. Here the CDR3 reads CASSPNRVSGANVLTF.

V usage is TRBV7-9 and J usage is TRBJ1-1; the TRBD1 assignment by TCRdb is unverifiable without DNA. The CDR3 is 14 amino acids. Per the germline V gene, CDR1 is SEHNR and CDR2 is FQNEAQ (reference sequence). The CDR3 sequence is CASSLWHGGRRAFF.

The chain links TRBV6-2 or TRBV6-3 to TRBJ2-3. The CDR3 is 14 residues long. Germline V CDR1 and CDR2: MNHEY, SVGEGT. The CDR3 loop is CASSYGSQADTQYF.

This rearrangement joins TRBV9 to TRBJ1-2; TCRdb designates TRBD1, a call that cannot be tested without DNA. Germline V gene lookup returns CDR1 SGDLS and CDR2 YYNGEE. CDR3 size: 16 residues. CDR3 loop: CASSAPRDRESYGYTF.

The rearrangement links TRBV12-3 or TRBV12-4 to TRBJ2-7; TCRdb lists TRBD2, though no DNA is available to test this call. The CDR3 sequence is 14 residues long. CDR3 protein: CASGDGGTREEQYF.

The J gene is TRBJ2-5, the V gene TRBV5-1; TCRdb designates TRBD2, a call that cannot be tested without DNA. Germline V gives CDR1 SGHRS, CDR2 YFSETQ. The CDR3 has 14 amino acids. CDR3 region: CASSRPGLQETQYF.

This rearrangement joins TRBV10-2 to TRBJ2-5; the TCRdb D gene call, TRBD2, has no DNA to confirm it. CDR1 and CDR2 from the germline V gene are WSHSY and SAAADI. The length of the CDR3 is 13 residues. CDR3 sequence reads: CASRAVGQETQYF.

J is TRBJ1-1 and V is TRBV24-1. Germline assignment: CDR1 KGHDR and CDR2 SFDVKD. The CDR3 sequence is 13 residues long. The CDR3 sequence: CATSDRTTTEAFF.

This clonotype is called large based on its frequency. V is TRBV7-9 and J is TRBJ1-2. The CDR3 loop spans 14 amino acids. From germline, CDR1 is SEHNR and CDR2 FQNEAQ (reference sequence). CDR3 sequence: CASSLLEAGYGYTF.

The chain couples TRBV4-2 to TRBJ2-5; the D gene TCRdb calls, TRBD1, cannot be checked with no DNA. Germline CDR1 reads LGHNA; CDR2 reads YNFKEQ. The CDR3 consists of 15 residues. The chain's CDR3 is CASSQFRGSQETQYF.

This chain links TRBV29-1 with TRBJ2-7. This CDR3 spans 13 amino acids. CDR1 and CDR2 from the germline V gene are SQVTM and ANQGSEA. The CDR3 is CSVEEGETYEQYF.

The rearrangement joins TRBV3-1 to TRBJ2-3; no DNA is available, so the TRBD1 call from TCRdb remains unchecked. This CDR3 spans 16 amino acids. Germline V lookup: CDR1 LGHDT, CDR2 YNNKEL (reference sequence). CDR3 region: CASSQDRRGTSDTQYF.

This clonotype ranks as medium-sized in terms of frequency. V gene TRBV20-1 combines with J gene TRBJ2-6. Germline lookup yields CDR1 DFQATT and CDR2 SNEGSKA (reference sequence). This CDR3 has 15 residues. The CDR3 reads CSASESDSGANVLTF.

V usage is TRBV29-1 and J usage is TRBJ2-3; TCRdb reports TRBD1, a call that lacks DNA to check it against. The CDR3 is 15 residues long. The germline gives CDR1 SQVTM, CDR2 ANQGSEA. This chain's CDR3 is CSVRGRGSSTDTQYF.

V and J are TRBV4-1 and TRBJ1-4; the TCRdb call, TRBD1, lacks DNA for checking. CDR3 size: 17 residues. Germline V gene data show CDR1 as MGHRA and CDR2 as YSYEKL. The CDR3 sequence: CASSQGGTGVLNEKLFF.